These T cell receptor beta chains were read from a single sample in a study of blood T cell repertoires in COVID-19. The repertoire was sequenced with immunoSEQ multiplex PCR; TCRdb's copy has only in-frame clones and lacks some. The sample has approximately 300,000 clones; around four fifths are singletons. Sequenced: peripheral blood. Receptors originate from a woman between 45 and 65 years old with acute or convalescent COVID-19. Each CDR3 is given with its conserved first and last residue. The D gene is left open where the match is weak. Clone size is stated in some rows and not others, as once, few, many or a class when expanded.

d_gene	j_gene	v_gene	abundance	CDR3aa	CDR3nt
.	TRBJ1-1	TRBV11-2	few	CASSLKGAEAFF	TGTGCCAGCAGCTTAAAGGGGGCTGAAGCTTTCTTT
TRBD2	TRBJ2-1	TRBV27	.	CASNSAGLAGDGPWGEQFF	TGTGCCAGCAATTCGGCGGGACTAGCGGGAGATGGGCCATGGGGGGAGCAGTTCTTC
TRBD1	TRBJ1-1	TRBV30	.	CAWNLYRGTEAFF	TGTGCCTGGAACCTGTACAGGGGAACTGAAGCTTTCTTT
.	TRBJ1-2	TRBV7-6	.	CASSLDTGFYGYTF	TGTGCCAGCAGCTTAGATACGGGATTCTATGGCTACACCTTC
TRBD2	TRBJ2-2	TRBV7-2	.	CASSPRTSGNTGELFF	TGTGCCAGCAGCCCGCGGACTAGCGGGAATACCGGGGAGCTGTTTTTT
.	TRBJ1-4	TRBV11-2	.	CASSLAFSTNEKLFF	TGTGCCAGCAGCTTAGCCTTTTCAACTAATGAAAAACTGTTTTTT
.	TRBJ1-1	TRBV19	.	CASSMSAGLNTEAFF	TGTGCCAGTAGTATGTCTGCAGGGTTGAACACTGAAGCTTTCTTT
TRBD1	TRBJ2-7	TRBV20-1	.	CSASRQGRFLDEQYF	TGCAGTGCTAGTCGACAGGGGAGATTTTTAGACGAGCAGTACTTC
.	TRBJ2-5	TRBV24-1	.	CATSDSRSQETQYF	TGTGCCACCAGTGATTCCCGGTCCCAAGAGACCCAGTACTTC
TRBD1	TRBJ1-5	TRBV29-1	.	CSVAGTGRGNQPQHF	TGCAGCGTTGCCGGGACAGGGCGGGGGAATCAGCCCCAGCATTTT
.	TRBJ1-5	TRBV21-1	.	CASSKKRKDQPQHF	TGTGCCAGCAGCAAGAAGAGGAAAGATCAGCCCCAGCATTTT
.	TRBJ2-3	TRBV29-1	few	CSVFPGHATDTQYF	TGCAGCGTGTTTCCGGGACACGCCACAGATACGCAGTATTTT
.	TRBJ2-1	TRBV19	.	CASSRVSGPSDNEQFF	TGTGCCAGTAGCCGGGTCTCAGGGCCTTCTGACAATGAGCAGTTCTTC
.	TRBJ2-2	TRBV7-2	.	CASSPSLNGELFF	TGTGCCAGCAGCCCGAGCTTGAACGGGGAGCTGTTTTTT
TRBD2	TRBJ2-3	TRBV12-3/TRBV12-4	.	CASSWGLGTQYF	TGTGCCAGCAGTTGGGGACTAGGTACGCAGTATTTT
TRBD2	TRBJ2-1	TRBV19	.	CASSIFSSGVLDEQFF	TGTGCCAGTAGTATCTTTTCTAGCGGGGTTTTGGATGAGCAGTTCTTC
.	TRBJ1-4	TRBV6-6	.	CASRSPGSNEKLFF	TGTGCCAGCAGGTCTCCAGGGTCCAATGAAAAACTGTTTTTT
TRBD1	TRBJ1-2	TRBV5-1	few	CASSQTGTGNGYTF	TGCGCCAGCAGCCAGACCGGGACAGGGAACGGCTACACCTTC
.	TRBJ1-1	TRBV7-9	.	CASATHSNTEAFF	TGTGCCAGCGCCACTCACAGTAACACTGAAGCTTTCTTT
.	TRBJ2-5	TRBV5-8	.	CASSPPGRKETQYF	TGTGCCAGCAGCCCCCCGGGGAGGAAGGAGACCCAGTACTTC
.	TRBJ1-3	TRBV12-5	.	CASGWSGTLGNTIYF	TGTGCTAGTGGTTGGAGCGGGACACTCGGAAACACCATATATTTT
TRBD1	TRBJ2-2	TRBV7-8	.	CASRASGQGATGELFF	TGTGCCAGCAGAGCCTCGGGACAGGGGGCCACCGGGGAGCTGTTTTTT
.	TRBJ2-4	TRBV18	few	CASSRQGENIQYF	TGTGCCAGCTCACGACAAGGTGAAAACATTCAGTACTTC
TRBD1	TRBJ1-3	TRBV30	.	CACIPQGAGNTIYF	TGTGCCTGTATACCACAGGGGGCTGGAAACACCATATATTTT